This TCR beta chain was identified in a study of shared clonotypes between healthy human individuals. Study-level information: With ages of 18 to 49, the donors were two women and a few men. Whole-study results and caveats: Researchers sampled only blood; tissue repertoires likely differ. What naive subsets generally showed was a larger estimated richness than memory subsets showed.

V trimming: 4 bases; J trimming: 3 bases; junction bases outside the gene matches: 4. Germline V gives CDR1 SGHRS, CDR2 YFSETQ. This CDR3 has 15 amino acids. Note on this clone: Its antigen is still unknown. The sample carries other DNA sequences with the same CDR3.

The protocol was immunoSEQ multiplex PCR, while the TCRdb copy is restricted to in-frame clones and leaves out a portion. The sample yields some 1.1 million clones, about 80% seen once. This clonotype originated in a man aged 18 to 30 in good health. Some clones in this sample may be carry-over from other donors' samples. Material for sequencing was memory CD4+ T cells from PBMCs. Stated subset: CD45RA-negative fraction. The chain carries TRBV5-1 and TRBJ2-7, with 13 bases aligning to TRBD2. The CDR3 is CASSPRTSGSYEQYF. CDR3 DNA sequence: TGCGCCAGCAGCCCGAGGACTAGCGGGAGCTACGAGCAGTACTTC.